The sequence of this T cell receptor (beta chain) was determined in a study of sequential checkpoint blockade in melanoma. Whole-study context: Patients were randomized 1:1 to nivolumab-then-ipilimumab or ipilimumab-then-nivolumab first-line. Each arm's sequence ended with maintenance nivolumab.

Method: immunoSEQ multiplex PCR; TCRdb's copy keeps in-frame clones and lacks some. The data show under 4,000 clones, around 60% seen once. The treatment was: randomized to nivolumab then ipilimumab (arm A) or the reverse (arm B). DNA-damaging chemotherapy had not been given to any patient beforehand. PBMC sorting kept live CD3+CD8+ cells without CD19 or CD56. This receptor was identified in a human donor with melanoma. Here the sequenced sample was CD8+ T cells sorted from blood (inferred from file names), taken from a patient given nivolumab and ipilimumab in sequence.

CDR3: CASSQTGAANTEAFF. CDR3 coding DNA: TGTGCCAGCAGCCAAACGGGTGCAGCGAACACTGAAGCTTTCTTT. V gene TRBV4-2 combines with J gene TRBJ1-1; D is uncertain. The germline V gene has CDR1 LGHNA and CDR2 YNFKEQ. V was shortened by 2 bases and J by 1 base, with 11 bases between the two germline ends. CDR3 size: 15 residues.